This T cell receptor (beta chain) was sequenced during a study of T-cell memory formation after mild COVID-19. Overall study context: TCR clusters showed largely donor specificity.

Employing constant-segment primers, 5'RACE generated TCR alpha and TCR beta cDNA libraries bearing sample barcodes and UMIs. TCRdb analysed the 5' RACE reads with MiXCR anew, one entry per CDR3 protein. The sample yields approximately 100,000 distinct CDR3 sequences, 15% to 20% seen once. Regarding this clonotype: Its antigen is undetermined.

The study's findings and limits: The main location of contracting CD4+ clones was CM and EM, and that of contracting CD8+ clones was EMRA. The finding that pre-infection memory included some responding clones suggested that cross-reactive memory joined.

This CDR3 has 14 amino acids. The V end lost 5 bases, the J end lost 5 bases, and 13 bases lay between the germline ends. Germline loops: CDR1 SGHAT, CDR2 FQNNGV. Specimen: PBMCs or a T cell subset sorted from them (not recorded which). The genes are TRBV11-2 and TRBJ2-1; possibly TRBD2 for D (5 bases). This clonotype was obtained from an adult woman who had mild COVID-19 (a few samples of this study predate the infection). Cell type and time point are not known. This chain's CDR3 is CASSTIRGHNEQFF. The DNA for the CDR3 is TGTGCCAGCAGCACAATTCGAGGGCACAATGAGCAGTTCTTC.